One sample yielded the 26 T cell receptor beta chains listed below, sequenced in a study of T cell responses to AZD1222 COVID-19 vaccine. Produced via immunoSEQ multiplex PCR; TCRdb's table is partial and in-frame only. The data contain over 100,000 clones, about nine tenths of them singletons. The sample in question was peripheral blood, obtained 28 days after the second AZD1222 dose. The receptors derive from an adult who received the AZD1222 COVID-19 vaccine.

Note on this clone: A junction end diverges from the germline sequence, so it may reflect a read error. The V call is TRBV7-3, the J call TRBJ2-7, with 8 bases fitting TRBD1. From germline, CDR1 is SGHTA and CDR2 FQGTGA. The CDR3 totals 11 residues. CDR3 residues: CASSTSGQDLF. The CDR3 DNA reads TGTGCCAGCAGCACCTCGGGACAGGACCTCTTC.

V usage is TRBV2 and J usage is TRBJ1-6; 8 positions match TRBD1. The CDR3 runs 14 residues. Germline loops: CDR1 SNHLY, CDR2 FYNNEI. V was pared by 4 bases and J by 7 bases, with 3 bases of the junction left unmatched. In DNA form, the CDR3 reads TGTGCCAGCAGTGTATACAGGGGGAATTCACCCCTCCACTTT. The encoded protein is CASSVYRGNSPLHF. The full variable domain, in which reference TRBV2 and TRBJ1-6 provide the parts outside the CDR3, is EPEVTQTPSHQVTQMGQEVILRCVPISNHLYFYWYRQILGQKVEFLVSFYNNEISEKSEIFDDQFSVERPDGSNFTLKIRSTKLEDSAMYFCASSVYRGNSPLHFGNGTRLTVT.

This sequence joins TRBV30 and TRBJ1-6, with unresolved D. The V and J ends lost 4 bases and 10 bases respectively, with 8 bases between them. In germline, CDR1 is GTSNPN, CDR2 SVGIG (reference sequence). CDR3 size: 11 residues. The CDR3 DNA follows: TGTGCCTGGAAGCTCGTGTCACCCCTCCACTTT. It translates to CAWKLVSPLHF.

The chain combines TRBV11-3 with TRBJ2-2; D is perhaps TRBD2 (6 bases). With 6 bases removed from V and 1 base from J, the gap between germline ends came to 9 bases. From germline, CDR1 is SGHNT and CDR2 YENEEA. The CDR3 is made up of 14 amino acids. CDR3 nucleotide sequence: TGTGCCAGCAGACTGGAGGGGAACACCGGGGAGCTGTTTTTT. Residues: CASRLEGNTGELFF.

The chain recombines TRBV24-1 with TRBJ2-1, with no clear D. The length of the CDR3 is 16 residues. V lost 0 bases to trimming and J lost 0 bases, with 8 bases between them. CDR1 and CDR2 (germline): KGHDR, SFDVKD. As DNA, the CDR3 is TGTGCCACCAGTGATTTGTCGTCAGACTCCTACAATGAGCAGTTCTTC. Its translation: CATSDLSSDSYNEQFF.

This clone has only a few counts. The J gene is TRBJ1-4, the V gene TRBV9; the D gene is possibly TRBD1 (5 bases). The CDR3 is made up of 16 amino acids. V was cut by 0 bases and J by 2 bases, with 11 bases left in between. Germline V gene sequence: CDR1 SGDLS, CDR2 YYNGEE. For the CDR3, the DNA is TGTGCCAGCAGCGTAGAGGGGTTTGGGACTAATGAAAAACTGTTTTTT. As protein: CASSVEGFGTNEKLFF.

The rearrangement links TRBV9 to TRBJ1-6; D ambiguous. CDR3 size: 14 residues. With 4 bases removed from V and 0 bases from J, the gap between germline ends came to 5 bases. From germline, CDR1 is SGDLS and CDR2 YYNGEE. The CDR3 loop is CASSPDSYNSPLHF. In DNA form, the CDR3 reads TGTGCCAGCAGCCCAGACTCCTATAATTCACCCCTCCACTTT.

The genes are TRBV19 and TRBJ1-5, with D tentatively TRBD1 (6 bases). CDR3 length: 15 amino acids. Germline V gene data show CDR1 as LNHDA and CDR2 as SQIVND (reference sequence). The V and J ends lost 7 bases and 3 bases respectively, with 16 bases between them. The CDR3 loop is CASNQGQGPNQPQHF. CDR3 nucleotide sequence: TGTGCCAGTAACCAGGGGCAGGGTCCCAATCAGCCCCAGCATTTT. The full variable domain, rest sourced from reference TRBV19 and TRBJ1-5, is DGGITQSPKYLFRKEGQNVTLSCEQNLNHDAMYWYRQDPGQGLRLIYYSQIVNDFQKGDIAEGYSVSREKKESFPLTVTSAQKNPTAFYLCASNQGQGPNQPQHFGDGTRLSIL.

The chain is built from TRBV6-2 or TRBV6-3 and TRBJ2-1; a weak D match, TRBD1 (5 bases). CDR3 size: 13 residues. The germline gives CDR1 MNHEY, CDR2 SVGEGT. With 1 base removed from V and 7 bases from J, the gap between germline ends came to 8 bases. CDR3 loop: CASSYLGANEQFF. CDR3 bases: TGTGCCAGCAGTTACTTAGGGGCGAATGAGCAGTTCTTC.

The chain links TRBV4-2 to TRBJ1-4; tentative D call: TRBD1 (5 bases). V lost 0 bases and J 8 bases, leaving 13 bases between the germline ends. The CDR3 runs to 15 residues. The germline V gene has CDR1 LGHNA and CDR2 YNFKEQ. CDR3 DNA sequence: TGTGCCAGCAGCCAAGATCCAGGGTTTAACGAAAAACTGTTTTTT. Protein: CASSQDPGFNEKLFF.

The V call is TRBV3-1 (or the pseudogene TRBV3-2), the J call TRBJ1-4; 8 bases line up with TRBD1. J was trimmed by 7 bases and V by 3 bases; bases with no gene match: 4. The CDR3 is made up of 14 amino acids. Germline V gene data show CDR1 as LGHDT and CDR2 as YNNKEL (reference sequence). CDR3 sequence reads: CASSQHRGAEKLFF. The CDR3 region has the DNA TGTGCCAGCAGCCAGCACAGGGGGGCTGAAAAACTGTTTTTT.

The genes are TRBV21-1 and TRBJ1-6; the table names TRBD1, a call not compared with the DNA. TRBV21-1 is labeled a pseudogene. The CDR3 spans 15 residues. The DNA for the CDR3 is TGTGCCAGCGGCCCCCCACGACAGCCTAATTCACCCCTCCACTTT. Amino acid sequence: CASGPPRQPNSPLHF.

This clone was seen a handful of times. The chain has TRBV12-3 or TRBV12-4 and TRBJ2-3; D might be TRBD1 or TRBD2, each matching 6 bases. The CDR3 totals 13 residues. Trimming cost V 7 bases and J 2 bases, with 10 bases left between them. As DNA, the CDR3 is TGTGCCAGCAACGGGGGCCCCACAGATACGCAGTATTTT. As protein: CASNGGPTDTQYF.

This clone was seen just once. The chain links TRBV18 to TRBJ1-4, with TRBD1 identical over 11 bases. Unmatched junction bases numbered 1, after V lost 4 bases and J lost 6 bases. Germline V gene data show CDR1 as KGHSH and CDR2 as LQKENI. This CDR3 is 14 amino acids long. CDR3 region: CASSLDRGHEKLFF. CDR3 coding DNA: TGTGCCAGCTCACTGGACAGGGGGCATGAAAAACTGTTTTTT. Filled out from reference TRBV18 and TRBJ1-4, the complete variable domain reads NAGVMQNPRHLVRRRGQEARLRCSPMKGHSHVYWYRQLPEEGLKFMVYLQKENIIDESGMPKERFSAEFPKEGPSILRIQQVVRGDSAAYFCASSLDRGHEKLFFGSGTQLSVL.

V is TRBV11-2 and J is TRBJ2-7; 8 nucleotides agree with TRBD1. The CDR3 has 14 residues. After removal of 3 bases from V and 0 bases from J, the junction contained 1 base not matched to a gene. Per germline, CDR1 SGHAT and CDR2 FQNNGV. The CDR3 DNA reads TGTGCCAGCAGCTTTACAGGGGGCTCCTACGAGCAGTACTTC. Protein sequence: CASSFTGGSYEQYF.

V and J are TRBV7-3 and TRBJ1-1; 7 bases line up with TRBD1. The CDR3 covers 13 residues. The V gene end was trimmed by 4 bases and the J gene end by 7 bases; junction bases not matched to a gene: 6. Germline CDR1 SGHTA, CDR2 FQGTGA. The CDR3 DNA reads as TGTGCCAGCAGCTCAGACAGGGTCGGTGAAGCTTTCTTT. This gives the protein CASSSDRVGEAFF.

This clone was recorded only once. V is TRBV14 and J is TRBJ2-5; possible D gene TRBD2, 5 bases. This CDR3 contains 16 residues. Trimming stripped 2 bases from V and 5 bases from J, with 18 bases between. Germline V gene lookup returns CDR1 SGHDN and CDR2 FVKESK. CDR3 region: CASSQIPGKARETQYF. As DNA, the CDR3 is TGTGCCAGCAGCCAAATACCCGGGAAGGCAAGGGAGACCCAGTACTTC.

Regarding this clone: This same CDR3 is encoded by further DNA sequences in the sample. This rearrangement joins TRBV27 to TRBJ1-2, with TRBD1 as a possible D gene (5 bases). Trimming removed 5 bases from V and 2 bases from J, with 15 bases in between. The CDR3 contains 15 residues. Germline V gives CDR1 MNHEY, CDR2 SMNVEV (reference sequence). The CDR3 DNA follows: TGTGCCAGCAGTCCAACCCCCGGGGGAAACTATGGCTACACCTTC. This codes for CASSPTPGGNYGYTF.

V is TRBV5-6 and J is TRBJ2-5; D unclear. The V end lost 2 bases, the J end lost 7 bases, and 15 bases lay between the germline ends. Germline CDR1 is SGHDT and CDR2 is YYEEEE. The CDR3 consists of 14 residues. In DNA, the CDR3 is TGTGCCAGCAGCTTTTATCTGGCCCATGGGACCCAGTACTTC. Its translation: CASSFYLAHGTQYF.

The chain couples TRBV4-3 to TRBJ1-4; D remains ambiguous. The germline V gene encodes CDR1 LGHNA and CDR2 YSLEER. This CDR3 region has 16 residues. Trimming took off 0 bases at V and 7 bases at J, with 15 bases between the two ends. CDR3 sequence reads: CASSQEPGHSGEKLFF. The CDR3 DNA sequence: TGCGCCAGCAGCCAAGAACCGGGCCACTCGGGTGAAAAACTGTTTTTT.

The chain is built from TRBV10-3 and TRBJ1-2, with a possible D match to TRBD1 (5 bases). This CDR3 has 16 amino acids. V lost 1 base and J lost 6, with 18 bases in between. Germline V gene sequence: CDR1 ENHRY, CDR2 SYGVKD. In DNA, the CDR3 is TGTGCCATCAGTGAGTTTACCGGCCGGCCGGGGGATGGCTACACCTTC. As protein: CAISEFTGRPGDGYTF.

V and J are TRBV19 and TRBJ2-2; D not certain. The CDR3 loop spans 13 amino acids. Germline CDR1 is LNHDA and CDR2 is SQIVND (reference sequence). The germline V and J ends were trimmed by 2 bases and 6 bases, with 7 bases remaining between them. Written as DNA, the CDR3 is TGTGCCAGTAGTATACTGGCGCCCGGGGAGCTGTTTTTT. The encoded protein is CASSILAPGELFF.

This sequence joins TRBV5-6 and TRBJ1-2; TRBD1 matches at 7 bases. Unmatched junction bases numbered 4, after V lost 3 bases and J lost 2 bases. The length of the CDR3 is 14 residues. Germline-derived CDR1 and CDR2 are SGHDT and YYEEEE. CDR3 residues: CASSSRGQNYGYTF. For the CDR3, the DNA is TGTGCCAGCAGCTCCAGGGGACAGAACTATGGCTACACCTTC.

Turning to this clone: The same CDR3 also results from other DNA sequences found in this sample. The rearrangement uses TRBV18 and TRBJ1-1; D gene uncertain. CDR3 length: 13 amino acids. Germline values: CDR1 KGHSH, CDR2 LQKENI. V dropped 3 bases and J dropped 0 bases, with 5 bases sitting between them. The CDR3 DNA is TGTGCCAGCTCACCTGGGTTGAACACTGAAGCTTTCTTT. Protein sequence: CASSPGLNTEAFF.

The chain couples TRBV12-5 to TRBJ2-3; D not resolved. Germline values: CDR1 LGHNT, CDR2 FRNRAP. The V end lost 2 bases, the J end lost 2 bases, and 8 bases lay between the germline ends. The CDR3 extends over 14 amino acids. The CDR3 DNA follows: TGTGCTAGTGGTTTGCCCGGGCCCACAGATACGCAGTATTTT. Protein: CASGLPGPTDTQYF.

The V call is TRBV3-1 (or the pseudogene TRBV3-2), the J call TRBJ1-2; D is unclear. V was trimmed by 1 base and J by 3 bases, leaving 12 bases between them. This CDR3 region has 15 residues. From germline, CDR1 is LGHDT and CDR2 YNNKEL (reference sequence). The CDR3 protein is CASSQGQKRYYGYTF. CDR3 nucleotide sequence: TGTGCCAGCAGCCAAGGGCAAAAAAGGTACTATGGCTACACCTTC.